The clone carrying this T cell receptor beta chain was recorded at least ten times. Antigen specificity is unknown. V shed 2 bases and J shed 7 bases, with 11 bases lying between them. The germline CDR1 and CDR2 sequences are SGHTA and FQGNSA. The CDR3 is made up of 14 amino acids. The data were obtained in a study of early T cells in non-severe SARS-CoV-2 infection. The overall study: Whole-blood bulk RNA, unsorted, was sequenced, and chains were unpaired.

Broader study findings: Lookups in VDJdb leaned toward anti-spike CD8 responses and missed private and CD4 specificities.

Individual cDNA molecules carried attached unique molecular identifiers. MiXCR, run by TCRdb on the 5' RACE reads, gives a single entry per CDR3 protein. The sample consists of 60,000 to 65,000 distinct CDR3 sequences, approximately 8.8% of them appearing once. This clonotype originated in an adult who was a healthcare worker with PCR-confirmed SARS-CoV-2 infection or an uninfected control (not recorded which). The chain employs TRBV7-2 and TRBJ1-4; D may be TRBD1 (5 bases). The source material was whole blood, sampled at baseline. CDR3 DNA: TGTGCCAGCAGCTTAAGGGCAGGGACTGAAAAACTGTTTTTT. Translated: CASSLRAGTEKLFF.